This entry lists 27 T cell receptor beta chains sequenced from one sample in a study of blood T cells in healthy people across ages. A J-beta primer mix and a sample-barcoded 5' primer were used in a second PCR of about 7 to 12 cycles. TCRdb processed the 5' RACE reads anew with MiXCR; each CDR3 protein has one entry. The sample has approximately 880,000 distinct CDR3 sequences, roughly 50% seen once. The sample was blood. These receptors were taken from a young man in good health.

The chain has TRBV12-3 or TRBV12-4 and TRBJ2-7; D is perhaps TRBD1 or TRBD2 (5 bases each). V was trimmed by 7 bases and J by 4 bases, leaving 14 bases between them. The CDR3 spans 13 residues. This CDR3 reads CASIVATDYEQYF. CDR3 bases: TGTGCCAGCATTGTAGCGACAGATTACGAGCAGTACTTC.

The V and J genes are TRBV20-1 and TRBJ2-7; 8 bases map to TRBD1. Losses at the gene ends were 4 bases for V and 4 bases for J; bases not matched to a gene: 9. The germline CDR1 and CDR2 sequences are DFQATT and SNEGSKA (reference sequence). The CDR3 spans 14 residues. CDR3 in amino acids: CSATHSDRDYEQYF. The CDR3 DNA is TGCAGTGCTACTCATTCGGACAGGGATTACGAGCAGTACTTC.

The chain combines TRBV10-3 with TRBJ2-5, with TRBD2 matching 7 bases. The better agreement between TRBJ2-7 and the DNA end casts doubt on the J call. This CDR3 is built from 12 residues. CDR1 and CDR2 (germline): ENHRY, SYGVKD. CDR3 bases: TGTGCCATCACGAGCGGGGTAAACGAGCAGTACTTC. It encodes CAITSGVNEQYF.

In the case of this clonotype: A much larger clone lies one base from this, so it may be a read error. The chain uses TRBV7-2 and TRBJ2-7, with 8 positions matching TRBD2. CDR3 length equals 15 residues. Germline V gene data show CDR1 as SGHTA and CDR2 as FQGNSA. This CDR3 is CASNLAGRGAAEQYF. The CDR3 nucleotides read TGTGCCAGCAACTTAGCAGGGCGGGGGGCCGCCGAGCAGTACTTC.

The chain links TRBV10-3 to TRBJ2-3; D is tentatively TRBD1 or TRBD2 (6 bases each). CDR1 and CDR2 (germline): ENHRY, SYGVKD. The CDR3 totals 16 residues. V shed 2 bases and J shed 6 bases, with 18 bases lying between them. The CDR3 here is CAISERGSGAWDTQYF. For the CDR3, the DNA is TGTGCCATCAGTGAGCGGGGGTCGGGGGCTTGGGATACGCAGTATTTT.

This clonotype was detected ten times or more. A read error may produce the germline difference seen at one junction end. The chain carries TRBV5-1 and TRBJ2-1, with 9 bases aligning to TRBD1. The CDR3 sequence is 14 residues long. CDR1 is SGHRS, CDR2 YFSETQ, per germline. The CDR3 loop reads CASSLGQGYNEQFF. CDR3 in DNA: TGTGCCAGCAGCTTAGGACAGGGGTACAATGAGCAGTTCTTC.

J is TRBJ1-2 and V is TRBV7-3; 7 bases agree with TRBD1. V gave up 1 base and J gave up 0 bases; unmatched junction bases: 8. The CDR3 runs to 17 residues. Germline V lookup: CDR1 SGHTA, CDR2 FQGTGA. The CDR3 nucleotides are TGTGCCAGCAGCTTAAAGCCCCCCCAGGGGGCTAACTATGGCTACACCTTC. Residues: CASSLKPPQGANYGYTF.

CDR3 sequence reads: CASSPGGYNSNEQFF. DNA for the CDR3: TGTGCCAGCAGCCCGGGCGGATACAATAGTAATGAGCAGTTCTTC. This chain connects TRBV6-5 to TRBJ2-1, with D hard to call. This CDR3 contains 15 residues. The germline V gene has CDR1 MNHEY and CDR2 SVGAGI. V lost 6 bases and J 7 bases, leaving 19 bases between the germline ends.

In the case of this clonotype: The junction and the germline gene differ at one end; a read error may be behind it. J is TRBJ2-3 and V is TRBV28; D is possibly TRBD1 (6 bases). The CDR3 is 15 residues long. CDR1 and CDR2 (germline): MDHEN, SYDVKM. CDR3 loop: CASSFSGQRTDAQYF. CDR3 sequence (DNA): TGTGCCAGCAGTTTTAGTGGACAGCGCACAGATGCGCAGTATTTT.

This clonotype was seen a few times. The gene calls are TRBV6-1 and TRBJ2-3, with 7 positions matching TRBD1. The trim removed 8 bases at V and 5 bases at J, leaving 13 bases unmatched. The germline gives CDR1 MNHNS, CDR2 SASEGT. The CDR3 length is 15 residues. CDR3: CASVSGTALGDTQYF. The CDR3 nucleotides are TGTGCCAGCGTATCCGGGACAGCGCTGGGAGATACGCAGTATTTT.

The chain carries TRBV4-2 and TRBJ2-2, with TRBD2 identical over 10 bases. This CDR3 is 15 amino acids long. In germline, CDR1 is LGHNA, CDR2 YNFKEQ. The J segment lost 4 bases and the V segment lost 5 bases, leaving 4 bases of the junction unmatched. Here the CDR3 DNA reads TGTGCCAGCAGCACCGGGACTAGCGCCACCGGGGAGCTGTTTTTT. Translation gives CASSTGTSATGELFF.

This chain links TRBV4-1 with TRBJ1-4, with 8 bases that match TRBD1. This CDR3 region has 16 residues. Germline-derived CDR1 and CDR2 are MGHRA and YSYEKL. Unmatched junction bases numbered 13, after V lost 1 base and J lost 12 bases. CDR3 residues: CASSQGDRISSVQLFF. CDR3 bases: TGCGCCAGCAGCCAAGGGGACAGGATCTCATCGGTCCAACTGTTTTTT.

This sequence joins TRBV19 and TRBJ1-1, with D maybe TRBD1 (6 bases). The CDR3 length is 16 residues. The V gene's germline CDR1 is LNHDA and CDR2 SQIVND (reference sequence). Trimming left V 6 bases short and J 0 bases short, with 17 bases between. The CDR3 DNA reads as TGTGCCAGTAGGGTGGTGGGGGCACGAATGAACACTGAAGCTTTCTTT. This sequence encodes CASRVVGARMNTEAFF.

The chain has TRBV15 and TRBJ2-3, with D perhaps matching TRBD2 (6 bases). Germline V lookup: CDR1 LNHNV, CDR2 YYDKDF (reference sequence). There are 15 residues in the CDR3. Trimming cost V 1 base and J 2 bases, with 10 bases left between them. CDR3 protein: CATSRGSGDTDTQYF. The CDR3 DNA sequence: TGTGCCACCAGCAGAGGTTCGGGGGACACAGATACGCAGTATTTT.

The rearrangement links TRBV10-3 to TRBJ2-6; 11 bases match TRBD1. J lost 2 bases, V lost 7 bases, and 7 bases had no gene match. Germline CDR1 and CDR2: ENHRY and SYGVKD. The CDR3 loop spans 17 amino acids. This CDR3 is CAINPGDRGTGANVLTF. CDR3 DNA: TGTGCCATCAACCCCGGGGACAGGGGGACTGGGGCCAACGTCCTGACTTTC.

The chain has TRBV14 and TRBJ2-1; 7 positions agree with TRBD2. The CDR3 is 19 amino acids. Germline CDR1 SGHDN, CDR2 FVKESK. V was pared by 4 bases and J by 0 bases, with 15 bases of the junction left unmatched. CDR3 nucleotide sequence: TGTGCCAGCAGCCCCCACTTGGGGGGGGACCCAAGCTCCTACAATGAGCAGTTCTTC. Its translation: CASSPHLGGDPSSYNEQFF.

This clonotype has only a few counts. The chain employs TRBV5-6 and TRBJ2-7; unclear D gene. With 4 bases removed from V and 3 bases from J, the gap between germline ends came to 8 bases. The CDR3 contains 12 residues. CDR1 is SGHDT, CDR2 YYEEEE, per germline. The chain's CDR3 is CASSLLNYEQYF. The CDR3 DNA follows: TGTGCCAGCAGCCTCCTCAACTACGAGCAGTACTTC.

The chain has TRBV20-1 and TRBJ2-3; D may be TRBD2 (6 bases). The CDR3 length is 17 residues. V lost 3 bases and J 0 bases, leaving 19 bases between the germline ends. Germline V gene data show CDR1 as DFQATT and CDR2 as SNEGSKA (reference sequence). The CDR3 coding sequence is TGCAGTGCTAGGGGACTCCGGGGCACCACTAGCACAGATACGCAGTATTTT. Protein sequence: CSARGLRGTTSTDTQYF.

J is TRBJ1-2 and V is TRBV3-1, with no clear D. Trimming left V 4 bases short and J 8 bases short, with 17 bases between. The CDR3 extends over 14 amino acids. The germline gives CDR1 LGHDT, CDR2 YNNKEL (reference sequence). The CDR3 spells CASSPRSSKQGYTF. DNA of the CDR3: TGTGCCAGCAGCCCCCGGTCCTCAAAGCAGGGCTACACCTTC.

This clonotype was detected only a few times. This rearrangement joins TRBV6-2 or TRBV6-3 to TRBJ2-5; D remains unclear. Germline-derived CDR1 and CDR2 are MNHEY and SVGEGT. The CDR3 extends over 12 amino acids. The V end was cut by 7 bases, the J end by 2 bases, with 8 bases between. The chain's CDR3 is CASTSPQETQYF. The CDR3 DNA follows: TGTGCCAGCACCTCCCCTCAAGAGACCCAGTACTTC.

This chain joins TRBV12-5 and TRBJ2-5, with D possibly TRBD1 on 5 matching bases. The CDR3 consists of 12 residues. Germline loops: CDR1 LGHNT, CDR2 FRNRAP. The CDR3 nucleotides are TGTGATGCTGAGGCAGGGAAGGAGACCCAGTACTTC. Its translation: CDAEAGKETQYF.

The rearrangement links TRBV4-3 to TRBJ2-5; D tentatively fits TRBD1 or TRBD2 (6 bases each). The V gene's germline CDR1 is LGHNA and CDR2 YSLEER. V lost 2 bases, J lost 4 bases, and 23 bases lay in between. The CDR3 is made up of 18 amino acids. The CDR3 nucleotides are TGCGCCAGCAGCCAACAGGGGCCGCGGGGTCGCACGGGAGAGACCCAGTACTTC. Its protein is CASSQQGPRGRTGETQYF.

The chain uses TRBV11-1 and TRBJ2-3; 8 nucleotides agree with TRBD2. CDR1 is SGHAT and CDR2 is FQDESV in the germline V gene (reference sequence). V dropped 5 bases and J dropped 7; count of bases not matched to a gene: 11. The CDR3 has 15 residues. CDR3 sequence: CASSLLASGYYTQYF. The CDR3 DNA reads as TGTGCCAGCAGCCTGCTGGCTAGCGGGTACTATACGCAGTATTTT.

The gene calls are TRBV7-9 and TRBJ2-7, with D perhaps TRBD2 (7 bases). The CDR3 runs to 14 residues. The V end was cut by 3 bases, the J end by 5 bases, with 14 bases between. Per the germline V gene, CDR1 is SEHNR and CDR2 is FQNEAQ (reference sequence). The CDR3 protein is CASSLGGPQDEQYF. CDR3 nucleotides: TGTGCCAGCAGCTTGGGGGGGCCTCAGGACGAGCAGTACTTC.

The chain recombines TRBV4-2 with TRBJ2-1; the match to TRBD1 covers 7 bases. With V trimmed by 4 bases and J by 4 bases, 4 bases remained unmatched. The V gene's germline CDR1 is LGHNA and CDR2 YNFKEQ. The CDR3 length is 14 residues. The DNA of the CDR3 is TGTGCCAGCAGCCGAGGACAGGCATACAATGAGCAGTTCTTC. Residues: CASSRGQAYNEQFF.

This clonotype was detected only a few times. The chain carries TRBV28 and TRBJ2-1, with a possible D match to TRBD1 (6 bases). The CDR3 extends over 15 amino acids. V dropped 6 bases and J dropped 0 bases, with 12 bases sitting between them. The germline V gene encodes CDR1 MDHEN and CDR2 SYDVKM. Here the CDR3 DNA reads TGTGCCAGCAGACAAACAGGGAGCTCCTACAATGAGCAGTTCTTC. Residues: CASRQTGSSYNEQFF. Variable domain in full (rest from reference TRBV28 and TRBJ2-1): DVKVTQSSRYLVKRTGEKVFLECVQDMDHENMFWYRQDPGLGLRLIYFSYDVKMKEKGDIPEGYSVSREKKERFSLILESASTNQTSMYLCASRQTGSSYNEQFFGPGTRLTVL.

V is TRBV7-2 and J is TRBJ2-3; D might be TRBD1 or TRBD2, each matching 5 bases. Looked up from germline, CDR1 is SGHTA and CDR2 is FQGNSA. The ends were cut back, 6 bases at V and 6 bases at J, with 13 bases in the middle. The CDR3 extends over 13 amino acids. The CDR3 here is CASSWDVPDTQYF. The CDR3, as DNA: TGTGCCAGCAGTTGGGACGTGCCGGATACGCAGTATTTT.